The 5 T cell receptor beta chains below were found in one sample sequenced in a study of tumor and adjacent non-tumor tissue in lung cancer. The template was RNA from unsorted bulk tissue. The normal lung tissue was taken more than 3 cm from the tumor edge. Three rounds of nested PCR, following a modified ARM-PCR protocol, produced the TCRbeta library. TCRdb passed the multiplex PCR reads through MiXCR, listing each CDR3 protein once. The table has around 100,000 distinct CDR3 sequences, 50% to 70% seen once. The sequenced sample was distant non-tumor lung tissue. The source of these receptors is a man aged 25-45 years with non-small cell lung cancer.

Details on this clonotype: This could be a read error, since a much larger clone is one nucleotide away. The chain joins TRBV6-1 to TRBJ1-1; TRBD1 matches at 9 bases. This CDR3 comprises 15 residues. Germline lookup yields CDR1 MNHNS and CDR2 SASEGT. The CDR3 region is CASLPLGQGVTVAFF. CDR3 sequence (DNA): TGTGCCAGCCTCCCTTTGGGACAGGGCGTCACTGTAGCTTTCTTT.

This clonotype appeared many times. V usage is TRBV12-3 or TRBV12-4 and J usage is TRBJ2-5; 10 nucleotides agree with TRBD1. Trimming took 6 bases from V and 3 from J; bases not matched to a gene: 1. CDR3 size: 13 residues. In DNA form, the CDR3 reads TGTGCCAGCAGGACAGGGGGCGAAGAGACCCAGTACTTC. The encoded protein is CASRTGGEETQYF.

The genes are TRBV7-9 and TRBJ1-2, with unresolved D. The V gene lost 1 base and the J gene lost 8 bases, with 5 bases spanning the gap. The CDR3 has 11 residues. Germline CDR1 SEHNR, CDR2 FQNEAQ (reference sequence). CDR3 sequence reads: CASSLDMGYTF. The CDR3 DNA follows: TGTGCCAGCAGCTTAGATATGGGCTACACCTTC.

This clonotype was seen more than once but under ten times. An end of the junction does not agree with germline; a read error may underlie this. DNA of the CDR3: TGTAGTGCGGCGGGGATGGTAGCAACGAACACCGGGGAGCTGTTTTTT. This translates into CSAAGMVATNTGELFF. The V gene is TRBV20-1, the J gene TRBJ2-2, with a tentative D call TRBD2 (6 bases). The CDR3 length is 16 residues. CDR1 is DFQATT, CDR2 SNEGSKA, per germline (reference sequence).

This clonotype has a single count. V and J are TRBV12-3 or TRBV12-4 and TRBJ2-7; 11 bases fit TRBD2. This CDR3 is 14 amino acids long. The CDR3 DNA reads TGTGCTAACAGTTGGGGACTAGCGGATTACGAGCAGTACTTC. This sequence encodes CANSWGLADYEQYF.